This TCR beta chain was obtained from a study of Graves' ophthalmopathy and Graves' hyperthyroidism. Only newly diagnosed hyperthyroidism patients aged 18 to 65, with under 2 months' duration, were enrolled. In germline, CDR1 is LGHNA, CDR2 YNFKEQ. The CDR3 length is 15 residues. The ends were cut back, 0 bases at V and 4 bases at J, with 13 bases in the middle. RNA served as the template for amplifying TCR beta CDR3 regions. Following a first-round RT-PCR that used HTBI primers, a second-round multiplex PCR was carried out. TCRdb reprocessed the multiplex PCR reads via MiXCR and lists one record per CDR3 protein. The sample consists of 300,000 to 400,000 distinct CDR3 sequences, approximately 18% of them appearing once. This clonotype was counted at least ten times.

The chain carries TRBV4-2 and TRBJ2-7; no clear D. The TCR was taken from an adult woman with stable Graves' hyperthyroidism. What was sequenced was peripheral blood. Written as DNA, the CDR3 is TGTGCCAGCAGCCAAGATGAAGTGGGCCGTTACGAGCAGTACTTC. Amino acid sequence: CASSQDEVGRYEQYF.